This T cell receptor beta chain was recovered during a study of tumor and adjacent non-tumor tissue in lung cancer (dated 2018 in TCRdb). Looking at the study overall: By cancer type, the cohort comprised 11 to 12 adenocarcinoma patients, a couple of squamous cell carcinoma patients and 1 small cell lung cancer patient. The 15 or so patients were aged roughly 31 to 80 years, included roughly ten men and 5 women, and had TNM stage I to III disease. Sequencing produced about 130,000,000 productive TCRbeta reads in total, an average of approximately 4.2 million reads per sample. Bulk TCRbeta repertoires were compared between lung tumor tissue and matched distant non-tumor lung tissue obtained from 15 lung cancer patients. For each patient, one tumor sample and one normal lung sample were taken, giving some 33 paired specimens that underwent TCRbeta CDR3 sequencing.

RNA was isolated from bulk unsorted tissue, and RNA quality was assessed with a NanoDrop ND-1000 and an Agilent 2100. The donors were newly diagnosed lung cancer patients admitted for thoracic surgery in China from August to November 2014 who had not received prior chemotherapy. The study excluded patients who had received radiotherapy or chemotherapy before or who had another cancer at the same time. Pieces of surgical tissue measuring about 1-2.3 cm3 were kept in RNAlater solution and held at -80 degrees C until needed. The receptor library was made with multiplex PCR. Instrument used: Illumina HiSeq 2500. TCRbeta libraries were built by three rounds of nested PCR using primers (Table S4), following protocols modified from ARM-PCR. Before sequencing, PCR products of 200-500 bp were cut from the gel and purified using the QIAquick gel extraction kit. As for how the authors treated the data: Reads were cleaned using Trimmomatic, were merged into complete CDR3 sequences using FLASH, and were assigned to V(D)J germline segments using MiTCR. Clonal diversity was calculated as the inverse Simpson's index using VDJtools. In-frame sequences without a premature stop codon were defined as productive reads. The raw public reads went through TCRdb reprocessing: fastp at Q25, MiXCR clone calling, in-frame beta chains kept. Rows matching on CDR3 protein sequence are summarized as one entry with the most common DNA and genes. The V and J calls shown here were made by TCRdb, not taken from the authors' results. For this sample there are approximately 75,000 distinct CDR3 sequences; roughly 80% appear just once. More than 10% of the sample comes from the top ten.

CDR1 and CDR2 are read off the germline V gene (reference sequence) as DFQATT and SNEGSKA. The cysteine opens and the phenylalanine closes a CDR3 of 16 amino acids. This entry keeps only the CDR3 DNA: 48 bases, framed from base 1. As concerns this clonotype: Its antigen is still unknown. One junction end does not reproduce the germline sequence, and a read error may be involved.

Beyond this particular receptor, the publication reports: The cohort had only about 15 patients, and the authors noted that larger samples and more detailed clinical data are needed. Younger patients had significantly higher TCR diversity, and higher tumor TCR diversity was associated with shorter overall and disease-free survival. In normal lung, the top 100 clones accounted for a significantly larger cumulative share of the repertoire than in tumor tissue. Peripheral blood was not sequenced, so blood TCRbeta repertoires were not examined in the lung cancer patients of the study. Neither the sequencing platform nor unique molecular identifiers are named or mentioned anywhere in the methods. Tumor tissue showed significantly higher TCR diversity (inverse Simpson) than normal lung tissue, at roughly 390 vs 170 (P = 0.0075, Mann-Whitney U test).

In this chain, TRBV20-1 is recombined with TRBJ2-3; 13 central nucleotides agree with TRBD2. The TCR was taken from a woman in her forties or fifties with non-small cell lung cancer. Sequencing was done on a sample of lung tumor tissue. This receptor has the CDR3 CSASQGLAGVTDTPYF. The sequence in DNA is TGCAGTGCTAGCCAAGGACTAGCGGGAGTGACAGATACGCCGTATTTT.